This T cell receptor beta chain was sequenced for a study of blood T cell repertoires in COVID-19. Study-level background: The United States, Italy and Spain provided the acute and convalescent COVID-19 samples. Nucleic acid was either cDNA or gDNA, and it came from T cells, B-cell-depleted T cells, or PBMCs.

The germline gives CDR1 SGHNT, CDR2 YENEEA. The length of the CDR3 is 14 residues. Trimming left V 3 bases short and J 5 bases short, with 14 bases between. In the original workflow: Amplification from reference gene primers served as the basis for estimated nucleated cell counts. The protocol was immunoSEQ multiplex PCR, while the TCRdb copy is restricted to in-frame clones and leaves out a portion. V, J and clone size reflect that table, while D and trimming were determined from the DNA. This repertoire shows 110,000 or so clones, 70% to 90% found once; its top ten account for about 3.6%. The chain has TRBV11-3 and TRBJ2-7; maybe TRBD1 (6 bases). Sequenced input: peripheral blood. The clonotype was recovered from a man in his forties or fifties with acute or convalescent COVID-19. CDR3 in DNA: TGTGCCAGCAGCTTGGGCAGGGGAAGTGACGAGCAGTACTTC. It encodes CASSLGRGSDEQYF.